These 30 T cell receptor beta chains share one sample of origin, sequenced in a study of response to subunit inactivated influenza vaccine. TCRdb reprocessed the RT-PCR reads with MiXCR, giving one entry per CDR3 protein. The sample comprises around 790,000 distinct CDR3 sequences, about 20% of which are singletons, and roughly 10% rests with the top ten. The material was PBMCs from blood, obtained less than 6 days after vaccination. The receptors were gathered from a middle-aged man who received an inactivated influenza vaccine.

The chain is built from TRBV10-3 and TRBJ2-1, with 10 nucleotides matching TRBD1. The CDR3 consists of 17 residues. V dropped 6 bases and J dropped 7; count of bases not matched to a gene: 15. Per the germline V gene, CDR1 is ENHRY and CDR2 is SYGVKD. The CDR3 DNA is TGTGCCATCAGCGAACAGCTGGGACAGGGGTTTCGGAATGAGCAGTTCTTC. Translating it yields CAISEQLGQGFRNEQFF.

V gene TRBV18 combines with J gene TRBJ2-7; the match to TRBD1 covers 10 bases. This CDR3 is built from 14 residues. The junction had 2 bases not matched to a gene; V was cut back by 1 base and J by 5 bases. Germline-derived CDR1 and CDR2 are KGHSH and LQKENI. Written as DNA, the CDR3 is TGTGCCAGCTCACCACGGGACAGGGGTAACGAGCAGTACTTC. This gives the protein CASSPRDRGNEQYF. The full variable domain, rest sourced from reference TRBV18 and TRBJ2-7, is NAGVMQNPRHLVRRRGQEARLRCSPMKGHSHVYWYRQLPEEGLKFMVYLQKENIIDESGMPKERFSAEFPKEGPSILRIQQVVRGDSAAYFCASSPRDRGNEQYFGPGTRLTVT.

The CDR3 DNA reads as TGTGCCAGCAGTTATACGTCCTGGGACACTGAAGCTTTCTTT. Amino acid sequence: CASSYTSWDTEAFF. V is TRBV6-2 or TRBV6-3 and J is TRBJ1-1, with unresolved D. The CDR3 is 14 amino acids. CDR1 and CDR2 from the germline V gene are MNHEY and SVGEGT. Trimming cost V 3 bases and J 3 bases, with 11 bases left between them.

This clonotype was detected a few times. The chain recombines TRBV27 with TRBJ2-5; 7 bases are a match to TRBD1. Germline trimming cut 5 bases from V and 1 base from J; bases unmatched to any gene: 10. Germline CDR1 MNHEY, CDR2 SMNVEV (reference sequence). The CDR3 is 16 residues long. The CDR3 loop is CASSEPTGHPQETQYF. The CDR3 DNA sequence: TGTGCCAGCAGTGAACCGACAGGGCATCCCCAAGAGACCCAGTACTTC.

The rearrangement uses TRBV20-1 and TRBJ2-1; D may be TRBD2 (5 bases). Germline CDR1 is DFQATT and CDR2 is SNEGSKA (reference sequence). The CDR3 consists of 13 residues. Trimming left V 4 bases short and J 12 bases short, with 19 bases between. CDR3 sequence reads: CSATEGSPMRQFF. The CDR3 DNA follows: TGCAGTGCTACCGAGGGTTCTCCAATGAGGCAGTTCTTC.

This clonotype was found a few times. The chain combines TRBV11-2 with TRBJ2-1; a possible D gene is TRBD1 (6 bases). From germline, CDR1 is SGHAT and CDR2 FQNNGV. Between the trimmed V and J ends, which lost 1 base and 8 bases, there was a span of 21 bases. The length of the CDR3 is 17 residues. The CDR3 DNA reads TGTGCCAGCAGCTTAGTCATAGGGGGTGGTCAATTTGATGAGCAGTTCTTC. Translating gives CASSLVIGGGQFDEQFF.

The J gene is TRBJ2-1, the V gene TRBV5-5; 11 nucleotides align to TRBD2. CDR1 SGHKS and CDR2 YYEKEE come from the germline V gene (reference sequence). This CDR3 has 16 residues. V lost 2 bases, J lost 8 bases, and 9 bases stayed unmatched. CDR3 in amino acids: CASSFRLAGGGDEQFF. CDR3 nucleotides: TGTGCCAGCAGCTTCCGCCTAGCGGGAGGCGGAGATGAGCAGTTCTTC.

Only a few counts were recorded for this clonotype. The V gene is TRBV28, the J gene TRBJ1-2, with TRBD1 identical over 10 bases. V gave up 6 bases and J gave up 8 bases; unmatched junction bases: 12. CDR1 and CDR2 (germline): MDHEN, SYDVKM. CDR3 length: 15 residues. CDR3 DNA: TGTGCCAGCAGACCTCCCGACAGGGGGCTTGTGGGCTACACCTTC. Translating it yields CASRPPDRGLVGYTF.

This clonotype appeared a few times. The rearrangement joins TRBV4-3 to TRBJ1-2; TRBD1 might be the D (6 bases). Trimming removed 0 bases at V and 2 bases at J, with 22 bases between. The CDR3 sequence is 19 residues long. CDR1 is LGHNA, CDR2 YSLEER, per germline. CDR3 sequence (DNA): TGCGCCAGCAGCCAAGATCGATGGAGTTTACGGGACACGAACTATGGCTACACCTTC. Its protein is CASSQDRWSLRDTNYGYTF.

In its sample, this clonotype was seen a few times. The V call is TRBV6-2 or TRBV6-3, the J call TRBJ2-1, with D maybe TRBD2 (6 bases). The germline gives CDR1 MNHEY, CDR2 SVGEGT. The CDR3 has 17 residues. Trimming removed 4 bases from V and 2 bases from J, with 18 bases in between. This CDR3 reads CASSSGDLPEPYNEQFF. The CDR3 bases are TGTGCCAGCAGTTCCGGGGACTTACCTGAACCCTACAATGAGCAGTTCTTC.

This clonotype has just a few counts. This chain's CDR3 is CASSLGTGENTEAFF. The CDR3 DNA reads as TGTGCCAGCAGTTTAGGGACAGGGGAGAACACTGAAGCTTTCTTT. This rearrangement joins TRBV12-3 or TRBV12-4 to TRBJ1-1, with 9 positions matching TRBD1. After removal of 1 base from V and 1 base from J, the junction contained 1 base not matched to a gene. The CDR3 has 15 amino acids.

This clonotype was picked up a small number of times. The V and J genes are TRBV7-2 and TRBJ2-7; 9 bases fit TRBD1. This CDR3 region has 13 residues. With V trimmed by 5 bases and J by 7 bases, 6 bases remained unmatched. CDR1 is SGHTA and CDR2 is FQGNSA in the germline V gene. CDR3 nucleotides: TGTGCCAGCAGCATACAGGGGGCTGGGGAGCAGTACTTC. Residues: CASSIQGAGEQYF.

The chain employs TRBV6-1 and TRBJ2-2; TRBD1 agrees at 10 bases. Germline loops: CDR1 MNHNS, CDR2 SASEGT. CDR3 length equals 14 residues. Germline trimming cut 9 bases from V and 6 bases from J; bases unmatched to any gene: 7. CDR3 sequence reads: CASQDRGLSGELFF. For the CDR3, the DNA is TGTGCCAGTCAAGACAGGGGGCTCTCCGGGGAGCTGTTTTTT.

This clonotype occurred many times. The chain combines TRBV7-2 with TRBJ2-5; a weak D match, TRBD1 (6 bases). The CDR3 length is 14 residues. Trimming took 5 bases from V and 4 from J, leaving 14 bases between them. The germline V gene encodes CDR1 SGHTA and CDR2 FQGNSA. The CDR3 nucleotides are TGTGCCAGCAGCCCCGGGGTCAGGGGAGAGACCCAGTACTTC. This encodes CASSPGVRGETQYF.

In this sample, this clonotype turned up many times. CDR3 sequence: CASSPVGDLNTGELFF. The DNA of the CDR3 is TGCGCCAGCAGCCCAGTAGGGGACCTGAACACCGGGGAGCTGTTTTTT. This chain connects TRBV4-3 to TRBJ2-2; D is tentatively TRBD1 or TRBD2 (5 bases each). The V and J ends lost 4 bases and 1 base respectively, with 13 bases between them. CDR1 is LGHNA and CDR2 is YSLEER in the germline V gene. The CDR3 contains 16 residues.

This clonotype was observed a few times. This chain links TRBV10-3 with TRBJ2-7, with D perhaps matching TRBD2 (6 bases). In germline, CDR1 is ENHRY, CDR2 SYGVKD. This CDR3 region has 12 residues. Trimming removed 4 bases at V and 5 bases at J, with 9 bases between. CDR3 DNA sequence: TGTGCCATCAGTGGTACGGGGGACGAGCAGTACTTC. Amino acids: CAISGTGDEQYF.

This clonotype came up many times. CDR3 sequence reads: CASSLGTGTTYEQYF. The DNA of the CDR3 is TGCGCCAGCAGCTTGGGGACGGGCACTACCTACGAGCAGTACTTC. The chain combines TRBV5-1 with TRBJ2-7; no clear D. V lost 0 bases, J lost 2 bases, and 12 bases lay in between. The V gene's germline CDR1 is SGHRS and CDR2 YFSETQ. CDR3 size: 15 residues.

This clonotype was counted a few times. The junction shows a germline mismatch at one end, possibly a read error. This chain joins TRBV20-1 and TRBJ2-7; D not resolved. This CDR3 is 13 amino acids long. Germline CDR1 is DFQATT and CDR2 is SNEGSKA (reference sequence). The CDR3: CSARESVTYEQYF. CDR3 nucleotide sequence: TGCAGTGCTCGAGAAAGTGTCACCTACGAGCAGTACTTC.

This clonotype was found a few times. V gene TRBV20-1 combines with J gene TRBJ2-3, with D perhaps TRBD2 (5 bases). V was trimmed by 0 bases and J by 2 bases, leaving 12 bases between them. The CDR3 has 15 residues. CDR1 and CDR2 from the germline V gene are DFQATT and SNEGSKA (reference sequence). The CDR3 sequence: CSARESVGDTDTQYF. In DNA form, the CDR3 reads TGCAGTGCTAGAGAGAGTGTGGGAGACACAGATACGCAGTATTTT.

This clonotype has a handful of counts. J is TRBJ1-5 and V is TRBV7-9; D ambiguous. The CDR3 is made up of 13 amino acids. Trimming shortened V by 1 base and J by 8 bases, and 9 bases separated the two germline ends. CDR1 is SEHNR, CDR2 FQNEAQ, per germline (reference sequence). For the CDR3, the DNA is TGTGCCAGCAGCTTAGGGGGAAGGGAGCCCCAGCATTTT. This translates into CASSLGGREPQHF. Supplemented by reference TRBV7-9 and TRBJ1-5, the full variable domain reads DTGVSQNPRHKITKRGQNVTFRCDPISEHNRLYWYRQTLGQGPEFLTYFQNEAQLEKSRLLSDRFSAERPKGSFSTLEIQRTEQGDSAMYLCASSLGGREPQHFGDGTRLSIL.

The chain is built from TRBV6-1 and TRBJ2-1; D is unclear. In germline, CDR1 is MNHNS, CDR2 SASEGT. Trimming stripped 6 bases from V and 0 bases from J, with 9 bases between. The CDR3 is 14 amino acids. CDR3 sequence: CASSEVSSYNEQFF. The CDR3, as DNA: TGTGCCAGCAGCGAGGTCAGCTCCTACAATGAGCAGTTCTTC.

The chain has TRBV7-2 and TRBJ2-7, with 9 bases matching TRBD2. Germline-derived CDR1 and CDR2 are SGHTA and FQGNSA. CDR3 length: 16 amino acids. The V and J ends lost 1 base and 6 bases, in that order; junction bases with no gene match: 10. CDR3 amino acids: CASSLVGGRGGSEQYF. The CDR3 DNA sequence: TGTGCCAGCAGCTTAGTAGGCGGGAGGGGTGGTAGCGAGCAGTACTTC.

This clonotype was detected a few times. This chain uses TRBV3-1 with TRBJ1-1, with D unclear. CDR3 size: 13 residues. V dropped 4 bases and J dropped 4 bases, with 10 bases sitting between them. Germline-derived CDR1 and CDR2 are LGHDT and YNNKEL (reference sequence). CDR3 loop: CASSLRLGTEAFF. Written as DNA, the CDR3 is TGTGCCAGCAGCCTGAGGTTGGGCACTGAAGCTTTCTTT.

The chain uses TRBV7-9 and TRBJ1-3; the D is unclear. CDR1 SEHNR and CDR2 FQNEAQ come from the germline V gene (reference sequence). This CDR3 has 15 amino acids. V was shortened by 8 bases and J by 0 bases, with 14 bases between the two germline ends. CDR3 protein: CASLMAGPSGNTIYF. The CDR3 region has the DNA TGTGCCAGCCTGATGGCCGGCCCCTCTGGAAACACCATATATTTT.

The V call is TRBV12-3 or TRBV12-4, the J call TRBJ1-2; TRBD1 might be the D (6 bases). The V and J ends lost 5 bases and 14 bases respectively, with 21 bases between them. The CDR3 has 13 amino acids. CDR3 nucleotides: TGTGCCAGCAGTGCCCCCGGGACAAGGAGTAAGACCTTC. Amino acids: CASSAPGTRSKTF.

A few counts support this clonotype. The V call is TRBV6-5, the J call TRBJ2-7, with a tentative D call TRBD1 (5 bases). The V and J ends lost 2 bases and 7 bases respectively, with 15 bases between them. Germline lookup yields CDR1 MNHEY and CDR2 SVGAGI. The CDR3 consists of 14 residues. CDR3 sequence: CASSYRSQGREQYF. CDR3 nucleotide sequence: TGTGCCAGCAGTTACCGTTCTCAGGGAAGAGAGCAGTACTTC.

In DNA, the CDR3 is TGTGCCAGTAGTATCGAGGCGGGACAGGGCTTTTACGAGCAGTACTTC. This translates into CASSIEAGQGFYEQYF. The gene calls are TRBV19 and TRBJ2-7, with 9 nucleotides matching TRBD1. This CDR3 region has 16 residues. The germline gives CDR1 LNHDA, CDR2 SQIVND (reference sequence). With V trimmed by 3 bases and J by 4 bases, 10 bases remained unmatched.

The chain links TRBV25-1 to TRBJ1-2, with 10 bases matching TRBD1. CDR1 and CDR2 from the germline V gene are MGHDK and SYGVNS. This CDR3 has 14 residues. The junction had 5 bases not matched to a gene; V was cut back by 4 bases and J by 6 bases. DNA for the CDR3: TGTGCCAGCAGTGTCCCGGGACAGGGGAATGGCTACACCTTC. It specifies CASSVPGQGNGYTF.

In this sample, this clonotype turned up a few times. V is TRBV12-3 or TRBV12-4 and J is TRBJ1-2, with a possible D match to TRBD1 (6 bases). The CDR3 sequence is 13 residues long. The germline V and J ends were trimmed by 6 bases and 6 bases, with 14 bases remaining between them. Here the CDR3 DNA reads TGTGCCAGCAGGTCGACAGGACGCGATGGCTACACCTTC. This translates into CASRSTGRDGYTF.

This clonotype was picked up a small number of times. The V and J genes are TRBV29-1 and TRBJ2-1, with a possible D match to TRBD1 (5 bases). Germline CDR1 reads SQVTM; CDR2 reads ANQGSEA. The CDR3 loop spans 12 amino acids. Trimming shortened V by 4 bases and J by 9 bases, and 13 bases separated the two germline ends. The CDR3 bases are TGCAGCGTTGTAGGGGATCGAGGTGAGCAGTTCTTC. Amino acid sequence: CSVVGDRGEQFF.